Below, 19 T cell receptor beta chains from the same sample are listed, as sequenced in a study of T-cell memory formation after mild COVID-19. TCRdb re-called the 5' RACE reads through MiXCR, storing one row per CDR3 protein. The table records about 450,000 distinct CDR3 sequences, less than 25% of them present only once. The sample comprised PBMCs or a T cell subset sorted from them (not recorded which). Receptors were obtained from an adult woman who had mild COVID-19 (a few samples of this study predate the infection). Cell type and time point are not known.

This chain connects TRBV7-6 to TRBJ2-2, with a possible D match to TRBD1 (6 bases). The germline V and J ends were trimmed by 6 bases and 3 bases, with 20 bases remaining between them. There are 17 residues in the CDR3. CDR1 and CDR2 from the germline V gene are SGHVS and FNYEAQ. CDR3 bases: TGTGCCAGCAGAAATCACCCCAGGGGATTGGACACCGGGGAGCTGTTTTTT. The encoded protein is CASRNHPRGLDTGELFF.

This chain joins TRBV4-3 and TRBJ1-2, with D hard to call. V was cut by 0 bases and J by 4 bases, with 12 bases left in between. CDR1 is LGHNA and CDR2 is YSLEER in the germline V gene. This CDR3 contains 15 residues. The DNA of the CDR3 is TGCGCCAGCAGCCAAGATGAAGGGTTAGCCTATGGCTACACCTTC. Translating gives CASSQDEGLAYGYTF.

The CDR3 sequence: CASLDLGYTF. CDR3 sequence (DNA): TGTGCCAGCTTGGACCTAGGCTACACCTTC. J is TRBJ1-2 and V is TRBV27; D call uncertain. CDR1 is MNHEY and CDR2 is SMNVEV in the germline V gene (reference sequence). Trimming shortened V by 8 bases and J by 8 bases, and 9 bases separated the two germline ends. The CDR3 runs to 10 residues.

This clonotype has only a few counts. The chain uses TRBV18 and TRBJ2-1; TRBD2 might be the D (6 bases). The CDR3 is made up of 15 amino acids. Trimming left V 5 bases short and J 9 bases short, with 20 bases between. Germline assignment: CDR1 KGHSH and CDR2 LQKENI. CDR3 region: CASSNAGLTGVEQFF. For the CDR3, the DNA is TGTGCCAGCTCAAACGCGGGACTGACTGGGGTTGAGCAGTTCTTC.

This chain connects TRBV6-1 to TRBJ1-5; D uncertain. V was shortened by 1 base and J by 6 bases, with 10 bases between the two germline ends. The germline V gene encodes CDR1 MNHNS and CDR2 SASEGT. CDR3 length: 14 residues. CDR3 region: CASSEGAGGQPQHF. CDR3 nucleotides: TGTGCCAGCAGTGAAGGGGCAGGCGGTCAGCCCCAGCATTTT.

J is TRBJ2-6 and V is TRBV6-5; perhaps D is TRBD1 or TRBD2 (5 bases each). CDR1 MNHEY and CDR2 SVGAGI come from the germline V gene. This CDR3 is 15 amino acids long. Trimming pared 4 bases from V and 13 bases from J, leaving 20 bases between. CDR3 region: CASSWGRSPTRVLTF. The CDR3 DNA reads as TGTGCCAGCAGTTGGGGACGGTCTCCTACCCGGGTCCTGACTTTC.

V usage is TRBV18 and J usage is TRBJ2-5; 7 nucleotides align to TRBD1. J gave up 5 bases and V 3 bases, and 3 bases lay outside the gene matches. This CDR3 has 13 amino acids. Germline-derived CDR1 and CDR2 are KGHSH and LQKENI. CDR3 nucleotide sequence: TGTGCCAGCTCACCTACAGGGGCGGAGACCCAGTACTTC. Protein sequence: CASSPTGAETQYF.

This clonotype appeared many times. This chain links TRBV5-1 with TRBJ1-1; D gene ambiguous. Trimming pared 0 bases from V and 0 bases from J, leaving 3 bases between. The CDR3 spans 13 residues. Germline lookup yields CDR1 SGHRS and CDR2 YFSETQ. The CDR3 spells CASSLVVNTEAFF. The CDR3, as DNA: TGCGCCAGCAGCTTGGTAGTGAACACTGAAGCTTTCTTT.

This clonotype was seen a handful of times. V is TRBV12-3 or TRBV12-4 and J is TRBJ2-7; TRBD1 aligns across 8 bases. This CDR3 has 12 residues. The trim removed 6 bases at V and 6 bases at J, leaving 4 bases unmatched. The CDR3 coding sequence is TGTGCCAGCAGCAAAACAGGGGGCGAGCAGTACTTC. Translated, it gives CASSKTGGEQYF.

The V call is TRBV25-1, the J call TRBJ1-1; D might be TRBD1 (5 bases). Germline lookup yields CDR1 MGHDK and CDR2 SYGVNS. Trimming took off 7 bases at V and 6 bases at J, with 12 bases between the two ends. This CDR3 contains 12 residues. CDR3 region: CASIGGSSEAFF. CDR3 in DNA: TGTGCCAGCATCGGGGGTAGCTCTGAAGCTTTCTTT.

This clonotype has more than one count but fewer than ten. The rearrangement joins TRBV11-2 to TRBJ2-7; D remains unclear. The CDR3 runs 14 residues. Trimming cost V 4 bases and J 5 bases, with 15 bases left between them. Germline assignment: CDR1 SGHAT and CDR2 FQNNGV. The CDR3 DNA reads as TGTGCCAGCAGCTCGAGGATGACTGGTGACGAGCAGTACTTC. Protein product: CASSSRMTGDEQYF.

The CDR3 DNA follows: TGTGCCACCAGTGATCCATTTTCGCCCACCGGGGAGCTGTTTTTT. It specifies CATSDPFSPTGELFF. The rearrangement links TRBV24-1 to TRBJ2-2; no clear D. Germline V gene data show CDR1 as KGHDR and CDR2 as SFDVKD. This CDR3 contains 15 residues. The V and J ends lost 3 bases and 4 bases respectively, with 11 bases between them.

This clonotype has at least ten counts. The chain joins TRBV6-5 to TRBJ2-7; D gene uncertain. The CDR3 is 12 amino acids. The germline gives CDR1 MNHEY, CDR2 SVGAGI. V was trimmed by 10 bases and J by 2 bases, leaving 12 bases between them. The CDR3 sequence is CATQTAAYEQYF. The CDR3 bases are TGTGCCACCCAGACTGCCGCCTACGAGCAGTACTTC.

The V call is TRBV10-3, the J call TRBJ1-5; TRBD1 matches at 10 bases. In germline, CDR1 is ENHRY, CDR2 SYGVKD. The ends lost 3 bases at V and 6 bases at J; junction bases unmatched: 2. The CDR3 spans 14 residues. CDR3 amino acids: CAISDGTGAQPQHF. As DNA, the CDR3 is TGTGCCATCAGTGACGGGACAGGGGCTCAGCCCCAGCATTTT.

This clonotype was seen a handful of times. The V and J genes are TRBV28 and TRBJ1-2, with a possible D match to TRBD1 (5 bases). From germline, CDR1 is MDHEN and CDR2 SYDVKM. The V gene lost 8 bases and the J gene lost 4 bases, with 14 bases spanning the gap. This CDR3 is 13 amino acids long. For the CDR3, the DNA is TGTGCCAGCTCCGAACCGGGGGTCTATGGCTACACCTTC. This encodes CASSEPGVYGYTF.

CDR3 loop: CASSQEEGVLNTGELFF. CDR3 coding DNA: TGTGCCAGCAGCCAAGAGGAGGGGGTTCTGAACACCGGGGAGCTGTTTTTT. The chain employs TRBV14 and TRBJ2-2; TRBD1 or TRBD2 may be the D gene (6 bases each). Germline values: CDR1 SGHDN, CDR2 FVKESK. The V end lost 0 bases, the J end lost 1 base, and 12 bases lay between the germline ends. CDR3 length: 17 amino acids.

This clonotype was observed a handful of times. The J gene is TRBJ1-5, the V gene TRBV18; maybe TRBD1 (6 bases). Germline assignment: CDR1 KGHSH and CDR2 LQKENI. The CDR3 length is 14 residues. V gave up 4 bases and J gave up 4 bases, with 11 bases separating them. CDR3: CASSQDRTNQPQHF. The CDR3 DNA reads TGTGCCAGCTCACAAGACAGGACTAATCAGCCCCAGCATTTT.

This clonotype came up a few times. V usage is TRBV4-1 and J usage is TRBJ1-2, with D hard to call. Trimming pared 6 bases from V and 0 bases from J, leaving 14 bases between. CDR3 size: 15 residues. Germline CDR1 reads MGHRA; CDR2 reads YSYEKL. The CDR3 nucleotides read TGCGCCAGCAGTCAAAGCGGGGTTACTAACTATGGCTACACCTTC. Translation gives CASSQSGVTNYGYTF.

This clonotype was observed a handful of times. The chain combines TRBV20-1 with TRBJ2-1, with 7 nucleotides matching TRBD2. The CDR3 contains 12 residues. Trimming cost V 3 bases and J 10 bases; bases outside gene matches: 6. Germline assignment: CDR1 DFQATT and CDR2 SNEGSKA (reference sequence). CDR3 protein: CSASQGGDEQFF. In DNA form, the CDR3 reads TGCAGTGCTAGCCAGGGAGGGGACGAGCAGTTCTTC.